The rows below give T cell receptor beta chains drawn from one sample of a study of CD8 T cells in ankylosing spondylitis. TCRdb reprocessed the 5' RACE reads with MiXCR, giving one entry per CDR3 protein. Seen here are 700,000 to 850,000 distinct CDR3 sequences, around 11% observed once, and the top ten hold more than 0.5%. Sequencing input: blood, either unsorted or a sorted T cell fraction (not recorded which). Receptor source: a male donor with ankylosing spondylitis. Both conserved end residues are trimmed from each CDR3. Each record gives: CDR3 length, V gene, J gene, CDR3 protein.

13	TRBV7-2	TRBJ2-7	ASSVGLAKTYEQY
13	TRBV5-1	TRBJ1-4	ASNGGTSTNEKLF
11	TRBV29-1	TRBJ1-1	SVEVGLDTEAF
13	TRBV5-1	TRBJ2-6	ASSLGALGANVLT
12	TRBV29-1	TRBJ2-2	SVSKQIIGGELF
13	TRBV20-1	TRBJ1-1	SAREEGRGWTEAF
13	TRBV20-1	TRBJ2-3	SASGRAVYTDTQY
10	TRBV29-1	TRBJ1-5	SVGGEYQPQH
13	TRBV18	TRBJ2-7	ASSPPSGRVYEQY
12	TRBV20-1	TRBJ2-7	SARVRGGSYEQY
12	TRBV28	TRBJ1-3	ASRSPHGGNTIY
13	TRBV6-1	TRBJ1-2	ASSPGAGRDYGYT
10	TRBV19	TRBJ2-1	ASGRKDRDGV
15	TRBV20-1	TRBJ2-6	SASDPGQYSGANVLT
11	TRBV7-3	TRBJ1-1	ASSLTGSIEAF
16	TRBV5-5	TRBJ2-7	ASSAYRGTVLSSYEQY
14	TRBV29-1	TRBJ1-2	SVEELGQGNYYGYS
12	TRBV4-3	TRBJ2-6	ASSQFPGANVLT
14	TRBV7-2	TRBJ1-5	ASSLGADRPGQPQH
13	TRBV7-2	TRBJ2-7	ASSLRFRTSYEQY
15	TRBV18	TRBJ2-2	ASSPPSARAVTGELF
13	TRBV20-1	TRBJ2-5	SAKGYRLAGETQY
13	TRBV20-1	TRBJ1-1	SARGDYRMNTEAF